This is a list of T cell receptor beta chains from one sample in a study of cytomegalovirus exposure and HLA in healthy donors. Profiling relied on immunoSEQ multiplex PCR, and the TCRdb table lists in-frame clones only, not all of them. The top ten hold approximately 0.73% of the sample, which has about 82,000 clones, 90% to 95% seen once. Sequencing input: PBMCs. The receptors derive from a woman under 30 in good health and CMV-seronegative. The CDR3 runs from the conserved cysteine through the conserved F or W. D genes are given only for firm matches. Expanded clones get a size class; other rows say once, few or many, or leave the size out.

D: TRBD2; J: TRBJ2-2; size: -; V: TRBV15; DNA: TGTGCCACCAGCAGAGGTGGGGGGGACACCGGGGAGCTGTTTTTT; CDR3: CATSRGGGDTGELFF
D: TRBD1; J: TRBJ2-1; size: -; V: TRBV6-5; DNA: TGTGCCAGCAGTACTGGGACAGGGCACAATGAGCAGTTCTTC; CDR3: CASSTGTGHNEQFF
D: -; J: TRBJ1-2; size: -; V: TRBV7-9; DNA: TGTGCCAGCAGCTTAATGGAGCTCCGGGGTGGCTACACCTTC; CDR3: CASSLMELRGGYTF
D: TRBD2; J: TRBJ2-1; size: -; V: TRBV10-1; DNA: TGCGCCAGCAGTGAGGGGGGAGGGCCGTTGAACAATGAGCAGTTCTTC; CDR3: CASSEGGGPLNNEQFF
D: TRBD1; J: TRBJ1-2; size: -; V: TRBV5-4; DNA: TGTGCCAGCAGAGGACAGGGGGCCCACTATGGCTACACCTTC; CDR3: CASRGQGAHYGYTF
D: TRBD1; J: TRBJ1-5; size: -; V: TRBV6-6; DNA: TGTGCCAGCGGCGGGGAGAGGGGGCGTCAGCCCCAGCATTTT; CDR3: CASGGERGRQPQHF
D: -; J: TRBJ1-6; size: -; V: TRBV25-1; DNA: TGTGCCAGCAGTGAATTTGAGAATTCACCCCTCCACTTT; CDR3: CASSEFENSPLHF
D: -; J: TRBJ2-7; size: -; V: TRBV6-5; DNA: TGTGCCAGCAGGACCCCGGTCGTAGGGGCCGAGCAGTACTTC; CDR3: CASRTPVVGAEQYF
D: TRBD2; J: TRBJ2-3; size: -; V: TRBV5-1; DNA: TGCGCCAGCAGCCCGGAGGAACAGCGGGGTGTCAGGATTACGCAGTATTTT; CDR3: CASSPEEQRGVRITQYF
D: -; J: TRBJ1-2; size: -; V: TRBV5-5; DNA: TGTGCCAGCAGCTCATACCGGTGGACAGACTATGGCTACACCTTC; CDR3: CASSSYRWTDYGYTF
D: -; J: TRBJ1-4; size: -; V: TRBV28; DNA: TGTGCCAGCAGTTTGGGGCAGGGTGGGGTTAATGAAAAACTGTTTTTT; CDR3: CASSLGQGGVNEKLFF
D: TRBD2; J: TRBJ2-7; size: -; V: TRBV6-5; DNA: TGTGCCAGCAGCAGGGACTATCCCTACGAGCAGTACTTC; CDR3: CASSRDYPYEQYF
D: TRBD2; J: TRBJ2-7; size: -; V: TRBV30; DNA: TGTGCCTGGAGTGTACAGAGTAGCGGGAGGGCTGAGCAGTACTTC; CDR3: CAWSVQSSGRAEQYF
D: TRBD1; J: TRBJ1-2; size: -; V: TRBV4-1; DNA: TGCGCCAGCAGCCTTTTCCGGGACAGAGCTAACTATGGCTACACCTTC; CDR3: CASSLFRDRANYGYTF
D: TRBD1; J: TRBJ2-1; size: -; V: TRBV10-3; DNA: TGTGCCATCAAAGGGGGGACAGGGGTCCCAAATGAGCAGTTCTTC; CDR3: CAIKGGTGVPNEQFF
D: TRBD2; J: TRBJ2-7; size: once; V: TRBV19; DNA: TGTGCCAGTAGTACACTAGCGGGAGTCACCTACGAGCAGTACTTC; CDR3: CASSTLAGVTYEQYF
D: -; J: TRBJ2-3; size: -; V: TRBV27; DNA: TGTGCCCCATCCGGGGGGCCGGCAGATACGCAGTATTTT; CDR3: CAPSGGPADTQYF
D: -; J: TRBJ2-1; size: -; V: TRBV18; DNA: TGTGCCAGCTCACTATTTCGCGGAGGGAATGAGCAGTTCTTC; CDR3: CASSLFRGGNEQFF
D: TRBD2; J: TRBJ2-3; size: -; V: TRBV4-3; DNA: TGCGCCAGCAGCCAAGTTATAGCGGGATTCACCACAGATACGCAGTATTTT; CDR3: CASSQVIAGFTTDTQYF
D: TRBD1; J: TRBJ2-7; size: -; V: TRBV5-8; DNA: TGTGCCAGCAGCTTGGACAGGGGCTCCTACGAGCAGTACTTC; CDR3: CASSLDRGSYEQYF